This TCR beta chain was recovered during a study of shared clonotypes between healthy human individuals. Study results and caveats: Genetic and exposure-history diversity was limited by the few donors. Between a handful of donors, naive CD4 clonotypes were shared at a level of about 5%.

CD4+ cell separation produced CD45RA+ naive and CD45RA-negative memory subsets. Method: immunoSEQ multiplex PCR; TCRdb's copy keeps in-frame clones and lacks some. The sample comprises some 2 million clones, 85% to 95% of which are singletons, and more than 0.1% rests with the top ten. Trimming removed 0 bases from V and 0 bases from J, with 12 bases in between. Germline assignment: CDR1 LGHNA and CDR2 YSLEER. The CDR3 totals 18 residues. In the case of this clone: Its specificity is unknown.

Sequencing used naive CD4+ T cells sorted from blood. Subset in this sample: CD45RA+ positively selected. V usage is TRBV4-3 and J usage is TRBJ2-6, with D perhaps TRBD1 (6 bases). This sequence was found in a man aged 18 to 29 in good health. The CDR3, as DNA: TGCGCCAGCAGCCAAGAAGGGACAACGTACTCTGGGGCCAACGTCCTGACTTTC. Translating it yields CASSQEGTTYSGANVLTF.